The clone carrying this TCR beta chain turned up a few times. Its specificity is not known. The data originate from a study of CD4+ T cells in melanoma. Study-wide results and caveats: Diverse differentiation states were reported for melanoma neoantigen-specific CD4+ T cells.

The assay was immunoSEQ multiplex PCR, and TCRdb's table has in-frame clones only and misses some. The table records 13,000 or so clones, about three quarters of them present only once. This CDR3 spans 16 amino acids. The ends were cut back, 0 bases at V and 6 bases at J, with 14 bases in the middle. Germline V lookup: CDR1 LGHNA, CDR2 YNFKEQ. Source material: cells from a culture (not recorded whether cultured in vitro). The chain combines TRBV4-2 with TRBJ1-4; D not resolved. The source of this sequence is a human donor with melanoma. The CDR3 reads CASSQERGSGDEKLFF. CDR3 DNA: TGTGCCAGCAGCCAAGAAAGAGGGAGTGGGGATGAAAAACTGTTTTTT.